This T cell receptor (beta chain) was identified during a study of blood T cell repertoires in COVID-19 (dated by TCRdb to the early 2020s). For the wider study: Collaborator samples came from the United States, Italy and Spain and covered acute and convalescent phases of COVID-19. The prospective study material was composed of cDNA or gDNA derived from T cells, B-cell-depleted T cells, or PBMCs. Deeply sampled blood TCRbeta repertoires from subjects exposed to, actively infected with, or recovered from COVID-19 were included in the dataset. The repertoires were made available in a free public database intended to serve as a resource for research on the immune response to SARS-CoV-2. Samples were obtained from the ongoing ImmuneRACE study (first 160 participants) and from over 1,000 subjects provided by 6 global collaborators. A de-identified subject ID, COVID-19 status, age in years and sex were almost always included in the sample metadata. Where available, HLA class I and class II types were taken from metadata supplied by the sample provider and were not determined by assay-based typing. Results and caveats for the whole study, not just this receptor: The quantity of clinical and demographic metadata differed by source and by participant and was supplied without curation.

TCRbeta CDR3 regions were amplified from genomic DNA by means of the immunoSEQ Assay, a bias-controlled multiplex PCR. As for how the authors treated the data: The number of nucleated cells in each sample was estimated from the amplification of reference gene primers within the assay. To quantify the absolute abundance of each unique TCRbeta CDR3 rearrangement, sequence reads were collapsed and filtered. For each sample, productive Simpson clonality was calculated by taking the square root of Simpson's diversity index across productive rearrangements. TCRdb carries this immuneACCESS record with in-frame sequences only. Its versions omit some clonotypes, under half of them owing to an unresolved V gene in the studies checked, with the rest unexplained. That table furnishes V, J and clone size, whereas the DNA furnished D and trimming. Here the sample has fewer than 250,000 clones; just under 85% occur a single time. Of the sample, approximately 5.1% falls within the top ten clones.

This clone showed up just once. This clone's antigen is unknown. No much larger clonotype is one base removed from it; base qualities were not supplied. Collaborating institutions collected whole blood in K2EDTA tubes following their own protocols. For TCRbeta analysis, collaborators shipped samples as frozen whole blood, isolated PBMCs, or DNA extracted from either of those sample types. The germline V gene (reference sequence) sets CDR1 to LNHDA and CDR2 to SQIVND. The CDR3 runs 15 residues from the cysteine to the phenylalanine. Here the CDR3 DNA is all that survives: 45 bases in frame from base 1. V and J are trimmed by 4 bases and 0 bases, and the gene matches miss 5 bases of the junction.

This clonotype was obtained from a woman between 70 and 85 years old with active or convalescent COVID-19. Sequenced material: peripheral blood. The sequence joins TRBV19 to TRBJ1-2, with TRBD1 identical over 7 junction bases. The CDR3: CASSTVGQTNYGYTF. The sequenced DNA: TGTGCCAGTAGTACGGTGGGACAGACTAACTATGGCTACACCTTC. Where the CDR3 stops, the reference TRBV19 and TRBJ1-2 genes take over; the full variable domain is DGGITQSPKYLFRKEGQNVTLSCEQNLNHDAMYWYRQDPGQGLRLIYYSQIVNDFQKGDIAEGYSVSREKKESFPLTVTSAQKNPTAFYLCASSTVGQTNYGYTFGSGTRLTVV.